The clone carrying this TCR beta chain was counted a few times. Its cognate antigen is unknown. This entry is derived from a study of T-cell reconstitution after alpha-beta-depleted transplantation in children. Study observations and caveats: Fresh T-cell production supplied most of the T-cell counts and diversity seen one year after transplant. Approximately two months post-transplant, alpha-beta T cells reportedly originated from several hundred expanded graft clones.

Losses at the gene ends were 4 bases for V and 4 bases for J; bases not matched to a gene: 8. The CDR3 length is 15 residues. Germline V gives CDR1 SGHDT, CDR2 YYEEEE. The TCRbeta library was prepared with unique molecular identifiers. One entry per CDR3 protein, called by TCRdb with MiXCR from the PCR reads. The sample yields about 200,000 distinct CDR3 sequences, roughly 8.1% seen once. This clonotype originated in a male patient aged 2-15 years who had a stem cell transplant for acute myeloid leukemia, so the T cells may come from the graft donor. Sequencing was performed on PBMCs, mostly from graft donor cells, taken 360 days after TCRalphabeta/CD19-depleted stem cell transplant. J is TRBJ1-2 and V is TRBV5-6; 9 bases align to TRBD1. The CDR3 DNA sequence: TGTGCCAGCAGCGATGGGACAGGGACTTTCTATGGCTACACCTTC. It specifies CASSDGTGTFYGYTF.